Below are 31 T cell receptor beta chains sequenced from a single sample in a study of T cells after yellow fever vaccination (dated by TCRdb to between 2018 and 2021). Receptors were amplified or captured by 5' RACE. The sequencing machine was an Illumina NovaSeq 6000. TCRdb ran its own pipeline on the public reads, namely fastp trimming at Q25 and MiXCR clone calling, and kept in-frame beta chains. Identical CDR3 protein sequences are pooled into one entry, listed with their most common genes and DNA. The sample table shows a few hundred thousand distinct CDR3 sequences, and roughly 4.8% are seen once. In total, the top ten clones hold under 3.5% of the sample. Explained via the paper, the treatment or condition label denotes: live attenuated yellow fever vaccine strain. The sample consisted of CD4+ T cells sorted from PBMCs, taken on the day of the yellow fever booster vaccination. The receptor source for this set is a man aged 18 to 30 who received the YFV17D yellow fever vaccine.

The CDR3 reads CATSAPNTGELFF. In DNA, the CDR3 is TGTGCCACATCGGCCCCGAACACCGGGGAGCTGTTTTTT. V and J are TRBV25-1 and TRBJ2-2; D gene ambiguous. Germline CDR1 and CDR2: MGHDK and SYGVNS. The CDR3 totals 13 residues. V dropped 10 bases and J dropped 0 bases, with 9 bases sitting between them.

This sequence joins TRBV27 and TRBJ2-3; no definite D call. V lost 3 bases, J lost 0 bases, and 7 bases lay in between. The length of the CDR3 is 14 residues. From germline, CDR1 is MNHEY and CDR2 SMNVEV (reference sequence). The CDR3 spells CASSFAYSTDTQYF. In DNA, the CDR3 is TGTGCCAGCAGTTTCGCCTATAGCACAGATACGCAGTATTTT.

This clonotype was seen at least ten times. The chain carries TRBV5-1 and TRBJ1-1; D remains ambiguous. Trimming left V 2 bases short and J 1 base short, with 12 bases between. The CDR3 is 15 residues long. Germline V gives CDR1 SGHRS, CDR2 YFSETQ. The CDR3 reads CASSLSPLGNTEAFF. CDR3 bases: TGCGCCAGCAGCTTATCTCCGTTGGGGAACACTGAAGCTTTCTTT.

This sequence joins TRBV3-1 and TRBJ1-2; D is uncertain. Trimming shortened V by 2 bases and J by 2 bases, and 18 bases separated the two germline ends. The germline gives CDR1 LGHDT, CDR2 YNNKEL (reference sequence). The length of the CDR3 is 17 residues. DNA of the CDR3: TGTGCCAGCAGCCAAAAAAGCACGGGATACGCGAACTATGGCTACACCTTC. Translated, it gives CASSQKSTGYANYGYTF.

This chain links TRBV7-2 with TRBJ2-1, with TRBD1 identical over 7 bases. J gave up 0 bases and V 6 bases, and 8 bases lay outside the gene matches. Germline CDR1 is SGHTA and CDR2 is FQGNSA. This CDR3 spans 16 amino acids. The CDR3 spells CASRSRGQISYNEQFF. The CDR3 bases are TGTGCCAGCAGGTCACGGGGACAGATCTCCTACAATGAGCAGTTCTTC.

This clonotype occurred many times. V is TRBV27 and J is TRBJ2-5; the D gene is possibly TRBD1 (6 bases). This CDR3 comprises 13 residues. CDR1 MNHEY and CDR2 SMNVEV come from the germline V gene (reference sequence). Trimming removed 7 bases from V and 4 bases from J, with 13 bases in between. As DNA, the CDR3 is TGTGCCAGCAAACCGGGACATCGAGAGACCCAGTACTTC. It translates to CASKPGHRETQYF.

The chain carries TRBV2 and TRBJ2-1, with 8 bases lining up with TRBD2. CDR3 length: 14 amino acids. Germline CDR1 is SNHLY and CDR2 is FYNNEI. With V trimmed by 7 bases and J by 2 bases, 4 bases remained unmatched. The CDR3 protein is CASKSGGPYNEQFF. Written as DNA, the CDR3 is TGTGCCAGCAAAAGCGGGGGCCCCTACAATGAGCAGTTCTTC.

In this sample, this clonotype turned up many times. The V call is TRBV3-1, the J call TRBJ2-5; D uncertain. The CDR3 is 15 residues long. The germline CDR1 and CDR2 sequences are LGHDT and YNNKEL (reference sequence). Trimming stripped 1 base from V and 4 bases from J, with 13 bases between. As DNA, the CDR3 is TGTGCCAGCAGCCAAGGCTTTGGGTCTCGAGAGACCCAGTACTTC. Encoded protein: CASSQGFGSRETQYF.

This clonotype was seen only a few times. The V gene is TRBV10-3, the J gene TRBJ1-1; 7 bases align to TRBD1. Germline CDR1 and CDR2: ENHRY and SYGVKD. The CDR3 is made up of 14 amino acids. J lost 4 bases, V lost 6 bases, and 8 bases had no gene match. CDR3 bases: TGTGCCATCAGGAACGGACAGGAGGGCACTGAAGCTTTCTTT. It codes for CAIRNGQEGTEAFF.

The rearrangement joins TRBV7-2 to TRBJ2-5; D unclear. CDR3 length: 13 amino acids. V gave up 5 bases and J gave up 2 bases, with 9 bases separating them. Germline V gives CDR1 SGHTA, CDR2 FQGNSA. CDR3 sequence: CASSLWRQETQYF. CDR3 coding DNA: TGTGCCAGCAGCCTGTGGAGACAAGAGACCCAGTACTTC.

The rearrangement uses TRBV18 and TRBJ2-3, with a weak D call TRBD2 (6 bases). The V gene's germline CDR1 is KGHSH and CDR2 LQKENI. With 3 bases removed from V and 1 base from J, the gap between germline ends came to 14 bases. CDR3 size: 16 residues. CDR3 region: CASSPLGGGGTDTQYF. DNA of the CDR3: TGTGCCAGCTCACCCCTGGGAGGTGGCGGCACAGATACGCAGTATTTT.

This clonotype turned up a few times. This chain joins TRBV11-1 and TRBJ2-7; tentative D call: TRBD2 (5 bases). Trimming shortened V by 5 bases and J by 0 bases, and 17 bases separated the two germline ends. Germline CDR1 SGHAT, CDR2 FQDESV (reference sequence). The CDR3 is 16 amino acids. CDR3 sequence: CASSPNVGVNSYEQYF. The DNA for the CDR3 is TGTGCCAGCAGCCCAAATGTCGGGGTGAACTCCTACGAGCAGTACTTC.

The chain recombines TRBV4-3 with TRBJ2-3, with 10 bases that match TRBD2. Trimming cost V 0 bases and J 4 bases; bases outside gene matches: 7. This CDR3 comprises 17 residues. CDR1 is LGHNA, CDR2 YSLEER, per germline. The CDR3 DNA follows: TGCGCCAGCAGCCAAGACAGCGGGGGGGCCTTGTCAGATACGCAGTATTTT. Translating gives CASSQDSGGALSDTQYF.

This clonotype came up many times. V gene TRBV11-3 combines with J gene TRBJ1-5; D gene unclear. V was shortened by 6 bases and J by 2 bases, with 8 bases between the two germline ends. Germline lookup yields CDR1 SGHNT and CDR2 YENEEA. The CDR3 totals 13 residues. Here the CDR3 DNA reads TGTGCCAGCAGTTCTAAGGGCAATCAGCCCCAGCATTTT. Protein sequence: CASSSKGNQPQHF.

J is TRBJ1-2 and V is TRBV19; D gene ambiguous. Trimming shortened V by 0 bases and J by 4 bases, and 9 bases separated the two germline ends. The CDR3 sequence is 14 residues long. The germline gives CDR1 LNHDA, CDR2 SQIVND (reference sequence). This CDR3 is CASSIDGRIYGYTF. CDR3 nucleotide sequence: TGTGCCAGTAGTATAGATGGACGGATCTATGGCTACACCTTC.

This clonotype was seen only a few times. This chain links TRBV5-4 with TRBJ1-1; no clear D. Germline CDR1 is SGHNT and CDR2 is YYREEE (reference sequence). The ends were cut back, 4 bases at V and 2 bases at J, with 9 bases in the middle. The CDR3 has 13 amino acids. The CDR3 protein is CASSPPSNTEAFF. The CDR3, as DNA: TGTGCCAGCAGCCCCCCAAGCAACACTGAAGCTTTCTTT.

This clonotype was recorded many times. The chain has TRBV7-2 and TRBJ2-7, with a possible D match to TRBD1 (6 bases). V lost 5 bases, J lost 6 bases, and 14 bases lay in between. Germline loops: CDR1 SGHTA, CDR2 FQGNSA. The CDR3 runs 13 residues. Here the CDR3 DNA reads TGTGCCAGCAGCGCACAGGGATTGGGCGAGCAGTACGTC. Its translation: CASSAQGLGEQYV.

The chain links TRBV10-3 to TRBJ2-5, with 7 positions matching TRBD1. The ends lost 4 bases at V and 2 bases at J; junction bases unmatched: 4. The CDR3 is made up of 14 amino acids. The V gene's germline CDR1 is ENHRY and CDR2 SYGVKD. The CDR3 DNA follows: TGTGCCATCAGTGTCTCGACAGGGCAAGAGACCCAGTACTTC. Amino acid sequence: CAISVSTGQETQYF.

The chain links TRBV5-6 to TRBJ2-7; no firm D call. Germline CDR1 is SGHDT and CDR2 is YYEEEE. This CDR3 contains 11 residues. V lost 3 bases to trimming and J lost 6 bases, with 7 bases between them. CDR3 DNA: TGTGCCAGCAGCTCCGGTAGCGAGCAGTACGTC. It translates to CASSSGSEQYV.

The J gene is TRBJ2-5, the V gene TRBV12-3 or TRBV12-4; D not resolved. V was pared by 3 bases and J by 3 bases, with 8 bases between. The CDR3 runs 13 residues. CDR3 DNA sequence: TGTGCCAGCAGTTTTAACGGAAAAGAGACCCAGTACTTC. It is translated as CASSFNGKETQYF.

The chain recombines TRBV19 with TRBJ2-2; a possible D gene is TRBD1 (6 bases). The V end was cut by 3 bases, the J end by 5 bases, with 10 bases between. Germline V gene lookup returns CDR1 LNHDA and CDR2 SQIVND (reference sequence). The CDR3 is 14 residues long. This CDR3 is CASSIQGWTGELFF. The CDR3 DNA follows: TGTGCCAGTAGTATCCAGGGGTGGACCGGGGAGCTGTTTTTT.

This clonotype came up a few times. In DNA, the CDR3 is TGTGCCAGCAGCCCCCAAAGGACAGGGACGAACACAGATACGCAGTATTTT. It yields the protein CASSPQRTGTNTDTQYF. This chain joins TRBV9 and TRBJ2-3; 8 bases match TRBD1. The germline CDR1 and CDR2 sequences are SGDLS and YYNGEE. This CDR3 is 17 amino acids long. Germline trimming cut 4 bases from V and 2 bases from J; bases unmatched to any gene: 12.

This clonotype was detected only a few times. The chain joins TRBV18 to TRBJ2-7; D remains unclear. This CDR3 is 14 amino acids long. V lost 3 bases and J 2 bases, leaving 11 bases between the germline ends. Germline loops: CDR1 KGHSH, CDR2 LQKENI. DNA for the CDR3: TGTGCCAGCTCACCGGTCAGTACGACCTACGAGCAGTACTTC. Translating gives CASSPVSTTYEQYF. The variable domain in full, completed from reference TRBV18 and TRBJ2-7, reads NAGVMQNPRHLVRRRGQEARLRCSPMKGHSHVYWYRQLPEEGLKFMVYLQKENIIDESGMPKERFSAEFPKEGPSILRIQQVVRGDSAAYFCASSPVSTTYEQYFGPGTRLTVT.

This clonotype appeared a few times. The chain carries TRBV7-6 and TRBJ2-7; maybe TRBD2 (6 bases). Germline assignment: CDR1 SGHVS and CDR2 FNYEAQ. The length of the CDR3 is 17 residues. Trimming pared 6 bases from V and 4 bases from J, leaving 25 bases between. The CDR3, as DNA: TGTGCCAGCAGACCCGGTTTGGGAGGCCGGGATAGGTACGAGCAGTACTTC. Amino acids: CASRPGLGGRDRYEQYF.

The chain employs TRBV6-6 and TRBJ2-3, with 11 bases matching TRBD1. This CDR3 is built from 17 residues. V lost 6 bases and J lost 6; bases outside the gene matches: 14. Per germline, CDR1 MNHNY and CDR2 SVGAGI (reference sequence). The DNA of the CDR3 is TGTGCCAGCAGGCCTGGCCGAGGACAGGGGGCGGGCGATACGCAGTATTTT. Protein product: CASRPGRGQGAGDTQYF.

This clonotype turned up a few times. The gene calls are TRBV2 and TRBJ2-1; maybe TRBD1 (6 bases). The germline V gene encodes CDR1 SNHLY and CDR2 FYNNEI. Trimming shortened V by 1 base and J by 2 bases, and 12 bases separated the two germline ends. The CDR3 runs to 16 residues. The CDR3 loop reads CASSEVSRTAYNEQFF. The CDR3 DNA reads TGTGCCAGCAGTGAAGTTTCAAGGACAGCCTACAATGAGCAGTTCTTC.

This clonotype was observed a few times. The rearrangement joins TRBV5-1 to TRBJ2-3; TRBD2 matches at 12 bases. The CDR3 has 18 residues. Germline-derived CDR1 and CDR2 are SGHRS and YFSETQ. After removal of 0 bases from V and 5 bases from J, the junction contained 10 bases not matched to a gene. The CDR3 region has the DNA TGCGCCAGCAGCTTGGTTCCCGTACTAGCGGGGGGAGGAGATACGCAGTATTTT. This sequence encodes CASSLVPVLAGGGDTQYF.

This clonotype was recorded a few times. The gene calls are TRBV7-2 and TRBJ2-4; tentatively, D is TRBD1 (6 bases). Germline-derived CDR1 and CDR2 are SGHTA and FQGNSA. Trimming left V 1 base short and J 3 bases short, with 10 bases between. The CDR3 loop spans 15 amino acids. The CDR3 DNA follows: TGTGCCAGCAGCTTAGTTTTGGACAGCAAAAACATTCAGTACTTC. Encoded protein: CASSLVLDSKNIQYF.

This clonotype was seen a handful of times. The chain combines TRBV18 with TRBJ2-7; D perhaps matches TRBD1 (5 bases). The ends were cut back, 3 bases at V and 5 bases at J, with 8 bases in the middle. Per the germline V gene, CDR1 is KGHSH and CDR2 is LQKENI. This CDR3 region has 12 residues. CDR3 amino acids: CASSPPGHEQYV. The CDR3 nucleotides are TGTGCCAGCTCACCCCCAGGGCACGAGCAGTACGTC.

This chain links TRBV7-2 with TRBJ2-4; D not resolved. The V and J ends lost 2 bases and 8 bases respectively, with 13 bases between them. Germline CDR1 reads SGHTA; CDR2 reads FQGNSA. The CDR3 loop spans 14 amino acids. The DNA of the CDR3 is TGTGCCAGCAGCTTAATGGGTGGTTCAGACATTCAGTACTTC. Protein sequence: CASSLMGGSDIQYF. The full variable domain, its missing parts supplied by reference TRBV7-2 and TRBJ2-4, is GAGVSQSPSNKVTEKGKDVELRCDPISGHTALYWYRQSLGQGLEFLIYFQGNSAPDKSGLPSDRFSAERTGGSVSTLTIQRTQQEDSAVYLCASSLMGGSDIQYFGAGTRLSVL.

The DNA of the CDR3 is TGTGCCAGCAGCCTTAGGACGCCGGGGGTGGAAGCTTTCTTT. This translates into CASSLRTPGVEAFF. The gene calls are TRBV3-1 and TRBJ1-1; a possible D gene is TRBD1 (5 bases). The length of the CDR3 is 14 residues. Germline V gene sequence: CDR1 LGHDT, CDR2 YNNKEL (reference sequence). The V end was cut by 4 bases, the J end by 8 bases, with 17 bases between.